These 13 T cell receptor beta chains came from one sample sequenced in a study of CD8+CD57+ T cells in acquired aplastic anemia (dated by TCRdb to the late 2010s). The run used an Illumina HiSeq 2000. Genomic DNA served as template for TCR beta VDJ combination and CDR3 sequence profiling. Starting from the raw public reads, TCRdb applied fastp trimming at Q25, assembled clones with MiXCR and retained in-frame beta chains. Each entry is one CDR3 protein sequence, shown with its most common DNA and genes. The sample profile shows 250,000 to 300,000 distinct CDR3 sequences; about 50% of them were found once. The top ten constitute 1.3% of the sample. Expansion of CD8+CD57+ cells had been shown by flow cytometry in the patients chosen for sequencing. The sequenced sample was sorted CD4+, CD8+, or CD8+CD57+ T cells (not recorded which) from PBMCs. The receptors here all came from a human donor with aplastic anemia.

This chain uses TRBV11-2 with TRBJ1-1; D remains unclear. The V and J ends lost 5 bases and 10 bases respectively, with 17 bases between them. The germline V gene encodes CDR1 SGHAT and CDR2 FQNNGV. This CDR3 has 13 residues. CDR3 region: CASSTDSAEGAFF. The CDR3 nucleotides are TGTGCCAGCAGCACTGACTCGGCTGAGGGAGCTTTCTTT.

The chain carries TRBV15 and TRBJ2-3; D may be TRBD1 (5 bases). Deletions cut 0 bases from V and 4 bases from J, with 8 bases between. Germline loops: CDR1 LNHNV, CDR2 YYDKDF (reference sequence). The CDR3 contains 14 residues. For the CDR3, the DNA is TGTGCCACCAGCAGAGACAGGGCAGCAGATACGCAGTATTTT. Amino acid sequence: CATSRDRAADTQYF.

The rearrangement joins TRBV25-1 to TRBJ2-3; 13 positions match TRBD2. The V segment lost 4 bases and the J segment 7 bases; nucleotides outside the gene matches: 14. The CDR3 has 18 amino acids. CDR1 and CDR2 from the germline V gene are MGHDK and SYGVNS. As DNA, the CDR3 is TGTGCCAGCAGTGCTAGAGACCCCGGGACTAGCGGGGCCAATACGCAGTATTTT. Translating it yields CASSARDPGTSGANTQYF.

This clonotype was seen more than once but under ten times. Mismatch with germline at one junction end may stem from a read error. This sequence joins TRBV7-2 and TRBJ2-1; 7 nucleotides match TRBD1. Germline CDR1 reads SGHTA; CDR2 reads FQGNSA. The length of the CDR3 is 16 residues. The CDR3 DNA reads as TGTGCCAGCAGACGAACAGGGGACCCTCCTTTCAATGAGCAGTTCTTT. The encoded protein is CASRRTGDPPFNEQFF.

The gene calls are TRBV24-1 and TRBJ2-3; no reliable D call. Germline V gene lookup returns CDR1 KGHDR and CDR2 SFDVKD. Trimming took off 3 bases at V and 0 bases at J, with 6 bases between the two ends. The CDR3 covers 14 residues. The CDR3 here is CATSDPASTDTQYF. As DNA, the CDR3 is TGTGCCACCAGTGATCCCGCTAGCACAGATACGCAGTATTTT.

The chain combines TRBV24-1 with TRBJ1-4; D unclear. There are 14 residues in the CDR3. The germline V and J ends were trimmed by 3 bases and 14 bases, with 18 bases remaining between them. Germline CDR1 is KGHDR and CDR2 is SFDVKD. CDR3 DNA sequence: TGTGCCACCAGTGATGCAGGACCTCTCGGGAACCTGTTTTTT. Amino acid sequence: CATSDAGPLGNLFF.

V usage is TRBV7-9 and J usage is TRBJ2-2; D gene uncertain. V was shortened by 4 bases and J by 4 bases, with 7 bases between the two germline ends. The CDR3 extends over 13 amino acids. Per the germline V gene, CDR1 is SEHNR and CDR2 is FQNEAQ (reference sequence). The CDR3 region is CASSSSITGELFF. Here the CDR3 DNA reads TGTGCCAGCAGCTCCTCTATCACCGGGGAGCTGTTTTTT.

The chain has TRBV5-1 and TRBJ2-2, with 11 bases aligning to TRBD1. J gave up 6 bases and V 4 bases, and 11 bases lay outside the gene matches. The CDR3 is made up of 17 amino acids. From germline, CDR1 is SGHRS and CDR2 YFSETQ. CDR3 bases: TGCGCCAGCAGCGCGAGTCTTGGGACAGGGGGACCCGGGGAGCTGTTTTTT. Encoded protein: CASSASLGTGGPGELFF.

V is TRBV15 and J is TRBJ2-2; D remains unclear. CDR1 is LNHNV and CDR2 is YYDKDF in the germline V gene (reference sequence). The CDR3 loop spans 14 amino acids. Trimming stripped 5 bases from V and 5 bases from J, with 12 bases between. CDR3: CATSARRETGELFF. CDR3 in DNA: TGTGCCACCAGCGCCCGACGCGAGACCGGGGAGCTGTTTTTT.

The chain uses TRBV2 and TRBJ2-2; no reliable D call. Trimming removed 5 bases from V and 4 bases from J, with 11 bases in between. Germline-derived CDR1 and CDR2 are SNHLY and FYNNEI. The CDR3 spans 14 residues. The CDR3 coding sequence is TGTGCCAGCAGTTACGAGGTTGCCACCGGGGAGCTGTTTTTT. Translated: CASSYEVATGELFF.

The V gene is TRBV19, the J gene TRBJ2-1; 15 bases are shared with TRBD2. Looked up from germline, CDR1 is LNHDA and CDR2 is SQIVND (reference sequence). Trimming took 3 bases from V and 4 from J; bases not matched to a gene: 4. CDR3 length: 17 amino acids. The CDR3 region has the DNA TGTGCCAGTAGTATCGGACTAGCGGGAGGGCCGTACAATGAGCAGTTCTTC. It translates to CASSIGLAGGPYNEQFF.

The chain joins TRBV19 to TRBJ2-7; TRBD1 matches 9 bases. Germline CDR1 and CDR2: LNHDA and SQIVND (reference sequence). This CDR3 region has 13 residues. Germline trimming cut 5 bases from V and 6 bases from J; bases unmatched to any gene: 5. CDR3 in DNA: TGTGCCAGTAGTTGGGGACAGGGTTCCGAGCAGTACTTC. This encodes CASSWGQGSEQYF. The full variable domain, with the rest looked up from reference TRBV19 and TRBJ2-7, is DGGITQSPKYLFRKEGQNVTLSCEQNLNHDAMYWYRQDPGQGLRLIYYSQIVNDFQKGDIAEGYSVSREKKESFPLTVTSAQKNPTAFYLCASSWGQGSEQYFGPGTRLTVT.

The V and J genes are TRBV7-9 and TRBJ1-3; perhaps TRBD1 as D (6 bases). V was shortened by 4 bases and J by 4 bases, with 14 bases between the two germline ends. Per the germline V gene, CDR1 is SEHNR and CDR2 is FQNEAQ (reference sequence). This CDR3 has 15 residues. CDR3 residues: CASSSSWGQGNTIYF. CDR3 in DNA: TGTGCCAGCAGCTCGTCGTGGGGGCAAGGAAACACCATATATTTT.